The next 15 T cell receptor beta chains were all read from a single sample in a study of response to subunit inactivated influenza vaccine (dated by TCRdb to the late 2010s). Receptors were amplified or captured by RT-PCR. TCRdb records Illumina HiSeq 2500 as the sequencer. In-frame beta chains were kept once TCRdb had trimmed the public reads at Q25 with fastp and called clones with MiXCR. Each entry merges the rows of one CDR3 protein and shows their most common DNA and genes. The sample yields roughly 710,000 distinct CDR3 sequences; 14% were counted once. Clones ranked in the top ten supply about 7.4% of the sample. The sample was PBMCs from blood, taken less than 15 days before vaccination. The receptors come from a man aged 45-60 years who received an inactivated influenza vaccine. Donor details come from another sample of the same person, matched by shared clones.

Ten or more counts support this clonotype. CDR3 loop: CSAPLPGWGDTQYF. CDR3 bases: TGCAGTGCCCCTCTCCCGGGATGGGGAGATACGCAGTATTTT. This chain uses TRBV20-1 with TRBJ2-3; maybe TRBD2 (5 bases). The CDR3 sequence is 14 residues long. Between the trimmed V and J ends, which lost 6 bases and 5 bases, there was a span of 18 bases. Germline lookup yields CDR1 DFQATT and CDR2 SNEGSKA (reference sequence).

The V and J genes are TRBV12-3 or TRBV12-4 and TRBJ2-7; maybe TRBD2 (6 bases). This CDR3 comprises 15 residues. Trimming took off 5 bases at V and 0 bases at J, with 14 bases between the two ends. The CDR3 reads CASSLSEGGSYEQYF. The CDR3 DNA follows: TGTGCCAGCAGTCTCTCCGAGGGAGGCTCCTACGAGCAGTACTTC.

This clonotype was found a few times. The rearrangement links TRBV28 to TRBJ2-5; D gene unclear. This CDR3 spans 11 amino acids. The V and J ends lost 2 bases and 7 bases respectively, with 5 bases between them. In germline, CDR1 is MDHEN, CDR2 SYDVKM. CDR3 amino acids: CASSLPGTQYF. The CDR3 nucleotides are TGTGCCAGCAGTTTACCCGGGACCCAGTACTTC.

This clonotype was observed at least ten times. This chain uses TRBV20-1 with TRBJ1-6; no reliable D call. CDR1 DFQATT and CDR2 SNEGSKA come from the germline V gene (reference sequence). The V end was cut by 0 bases, the J end by 3 bases, with 9 bases between. The CDR3 runs to 15 residues. DNA of the CDR3: TGCAGTGCTAGAGACAGGAAACACTATAATTCACCCCTCCACTTT. Encoded protein: CSARDRKHYNSPLHF.

The chain carries TRBV30 and TRBJ2-5; D gene ambiguous. Trimming left V 0 bases short and J 1 base short, with 6 bases between. From germline, CDR1 is GTSNPN and CDR2 SVGIG (reference sequence). This CDR3 has 13 residues. The CDR3 nucleotides are TGTGCCTGGAGTGTTGGTACCCAAGAGACCCAGTACTTC. Amino acid sequence: CAWSVGTQETQYF.

This clonotype was seen more than once but under ten times. One end of the junction is discordant with germline, which a read error may explain. V is TRBV27 and J is TRBJ2-5; the match to TRBD2 covers 8 bases. This CDR3 has 15 amino acids. Germline V gene sequence: CDR1 MNHEY, CDR2 SMNVEV (reference sequence). CDR3 in amino acids: CASSGGLAAREAQYF. For the CDR3, the DNA is TGTGCCAGCAGTGGCGGACTAGCTGCCAGAGAGGCCCAGTACTTC.

The rearrangement uses TRBV5-1 and TRBJ2-2; possibly TRBD1 for D (5 bases). V lost 3 bases to trimming and J lost 5 bases, with 11 bases between them. This CDR3 is 14 amino acids long. CDR1 and CDR2 (germline): SGHRS, YFSETQ. CDR3 amino acids: CASSWISGTGELFF. The CDR3 coding sequence is TGCGCCAGCAGCTGGATCTCAGGGACCGGGGAGCTGTTTTTT.

This clonotype was seen only a few times. The V gene is TRBV12-3 or TRBV12-4, the J gene TRBJ2-1, with 9 positions matching TRBD1. The ends lost 7 bases at V and 6 bases at J; junction bases unmatched: 19. The CDR3 is 18 residues long. CDR3 DNA: TGTGCCAGCACGTTAGGGGGGACCGGGACAGGGTCGGGCAATGAGCAGTTCTTC. This codes for CASTLGGTGTGSGNEQFF.

The V gene is TRBV29-1, the J gene TRBJ2-3; 9 nucleotides align to TRBD1. The germline CDR1 and CDR2 sequences are SQVTM and ANQGSEA. CDR3 length: 14 amino acids. Losses at the gene ends were 7 bases for V and 4 bases for J; bases not matched to a gene: 9. The CDR3 DNA follows: TGCAGCGCTTCGGACAGGGGAATCGCAGATACGCAGTATTTT. Translated: CSASDRGIADTQYF.

This clonotype was picked up a small number of times. This rearrangement joins TRBV24-1 to TRBJ2-5; 7 nucleotides line up with TRBD2. CDR1 is KGHDR and CDR2 is SFDVKD in the germline V gene. This CDR3 is 12 amino acids long. Losses at the gene ends were 5 bases for V and 5 bases for J; bases not matched to a gene: 1. CDR3 nucleotide sequence: TGTGCCACCAGTGTCGGGAGGGAGACCCAGTACTTC. Translating gives CATSVGRETQYF.

The chain couples TRBV7-9 to TRBJ2-1; 8 bases align to TRBD2. The junction had 3 bases not matched to a gene; V was cut back by 3 bases and J by 5 bases. This CDR3 comprises 14 residues. CDR1 and CDR2 from the germline V gene are SEHNR and FQNEAQ (reference sequence). The CDR3 sequence is CASSLPGGNNEQFF. In DNA form, the CDR3 reads TGTGCCAGCAGCTTGCCGGGAGGGAACAATGAGCAGTTCTTC.

The CDR3 loop reads CASSPGRGLARGETQYF. The CDR3 bases are TGCGCCAGCAGCCCGGGGCGGGGACTAGCGAGAGGGGAGACCCAGTACTTC. This chain joins TRBV5-1 and TRBJ2-5, with 10 bases that match TRBD2. Germline CDR1 is SGHRS and CDR2 is YFSETQ. This CDR3 has 17 residues. The J segment lost 5 bases and the V segment lost 4 bases, leaving 14 bases of the junction unmatched.

The gene calls are TRBV24-1 and TRBJ2-7, with 11 nucleotides matching TRBD1. Germline V gene data show CDR1 as KGHDR and CDR2 as SFDVKD. The CDR3 consists of 16 residues. J gave up 4 bases and V 2 bases, and 6 bases lay outside the gene matches. CDR3: CATSDYKDRGQYEQYF. CDR3 DNA sequence: TGTGCCACCAGTGATTACAAGGACAGGGGGCAGTACGAGCAGTACTTC.

The chain carries TRBV5-1 and TRBJ2-7; 11 positions match TRBD2. This CDR3 contains 18 residues. CDR1 SGHRS and CDR2 YFSETQ come from the germline V gene. Losses at the gene ends were 0 bases for V and 5 bases for J; bases not matched to a gene: 13. CDR3 DNA: TGCGCCAGCAGCTTGGAGCCCACACTAGCGGGAGAGACCGACGAGCAGTACTTC. Amino acid sequence: CASSLEPTLAGETDEQYF.

The chain has TRBV27 and TRBJ2-7; D may be TRBD2 (5 bases). Trimming shortened V by 4 bases and J by 5 bases, and 12 bases separated the two germline ends. This CDR3 comprises 13 residues. Per the germline V gene, CDR1 is MNHEY and CDR2 is SMNVEV (reference sequence). CDR3 sequence: CASSYREGDEQYF. Here the CDR3 DNA reads TGTGCCAGCAGTTACCGGGAAGGCGACGAGCAGTACTTC.